The rows below give T cell receptor beta chains drawn from one sample of a study of vaccination and CD4 T cells after COVID-19. TCRdb re-called the PCR reads through MiXCR, storing one row per CDR3 protein. This table holds roughly 13,000 distinct CDR3 sequences, roughly 52% found once. These receptors' targets are unknown. Sample: CD4+ T cells from blood, cultured in vitro. The receptors originated from a human donor who had recovered from COVID-19. Each CDR3 is given without its conserved first and last residue. Each record gives: J gene, V gene, CDR3 protein.

TRBJ2-3 TRBV14 ASSQELGDTQY
TRBJ2-1 TRBV7-2 ASSLDPSYNEQF
TRBJ1-3 TRBV7-8 ASSLGSGNTIY
TRBJ1-5 TRBV6-5 ASSLGTAQLNQPQH
TRBJ2-2 TRBV19 ASSIYTSGAPRGELF
TRBJ1-1 TRBV2 ASTAQGNTEAF
TRBJ2-2 TRBV2 ASSRTSGGATTGELF
TRBJ1-2 TRBV25-1 ASSGLDRLYGYT
TRBJ1-2 TRBV7-9 ASSLGQGRNYGYT
TRBJ1-1 TRBV12-3/TRBV12-4 ASSFGIPGQTNTEAF
TRBJ2-2 TRBV20-1 SASPGTGELF
TRBJ1-2 TRBV6-1 ASKEGDYGYT
TRBJ1-1 TRBV30 AWSVNVNTEAF
TRBJ1-1 TRBV20-1 SARDVRGSGNTEAF
TRBJ1-3 TRBV2 ASRGGGSGNTIY
TRBJ2-1 TRBV19 ASREGYNEQF
TRBJ2-7 TRBV6-5 ASSYGPAQGEQY
TRBJ1-1 TRBV30 ALTRHTEAF